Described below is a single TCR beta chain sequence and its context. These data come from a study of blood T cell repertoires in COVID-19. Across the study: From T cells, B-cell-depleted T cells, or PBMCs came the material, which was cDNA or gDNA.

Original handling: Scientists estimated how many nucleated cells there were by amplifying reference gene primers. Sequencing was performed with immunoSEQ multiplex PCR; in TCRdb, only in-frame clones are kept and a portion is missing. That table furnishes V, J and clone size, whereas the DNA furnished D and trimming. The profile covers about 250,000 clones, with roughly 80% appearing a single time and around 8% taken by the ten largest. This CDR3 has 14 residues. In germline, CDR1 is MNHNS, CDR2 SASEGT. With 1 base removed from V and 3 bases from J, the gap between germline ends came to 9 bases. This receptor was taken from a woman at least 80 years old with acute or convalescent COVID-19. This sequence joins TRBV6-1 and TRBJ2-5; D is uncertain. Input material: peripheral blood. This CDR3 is CASSEGQLKETQYF. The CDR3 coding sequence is TGTGCCAGCAGTGAAGGTCAGTTAAAAGAGACCCAGTACTTC.